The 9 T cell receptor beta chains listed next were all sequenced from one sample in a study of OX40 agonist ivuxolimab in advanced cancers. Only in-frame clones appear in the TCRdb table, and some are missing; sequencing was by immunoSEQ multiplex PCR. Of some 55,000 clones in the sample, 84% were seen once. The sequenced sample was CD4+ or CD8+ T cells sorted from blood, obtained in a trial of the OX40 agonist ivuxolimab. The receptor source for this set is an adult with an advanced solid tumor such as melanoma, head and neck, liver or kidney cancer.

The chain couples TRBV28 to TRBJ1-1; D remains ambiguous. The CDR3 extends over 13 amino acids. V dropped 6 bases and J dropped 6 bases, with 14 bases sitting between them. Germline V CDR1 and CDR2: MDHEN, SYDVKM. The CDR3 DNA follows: TGTGCCAGCAGCCGCCCAGGCATCCCTGAAGCTTTCTTT. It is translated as CASSRPGIPEAFF.

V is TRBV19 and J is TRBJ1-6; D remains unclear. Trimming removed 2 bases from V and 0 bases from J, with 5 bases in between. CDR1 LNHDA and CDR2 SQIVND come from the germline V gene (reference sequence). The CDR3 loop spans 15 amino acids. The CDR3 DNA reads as TGTGCCAGTAGTATAAGTGTCTCCTATAATTCACCCCTCCACTTT. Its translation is CASSISVSYNSPLHF.

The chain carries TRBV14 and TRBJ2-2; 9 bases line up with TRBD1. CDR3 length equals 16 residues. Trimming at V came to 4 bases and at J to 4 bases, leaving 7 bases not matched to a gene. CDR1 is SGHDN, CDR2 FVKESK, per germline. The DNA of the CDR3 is TGTGCCAGCAGCCCCATTACAGGGGGCCCCACCGGGGAGCTGTTTTTT. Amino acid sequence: CASSPITGGPTGELFF.

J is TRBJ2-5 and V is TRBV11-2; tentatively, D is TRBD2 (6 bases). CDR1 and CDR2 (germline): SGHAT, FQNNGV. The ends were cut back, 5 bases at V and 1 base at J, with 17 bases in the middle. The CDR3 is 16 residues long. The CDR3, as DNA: TGTGCCAGCAGCCTCAGACTAGTTCGTACCCAAGAGACCCAGTACTTC. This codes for CASSLRLVRTQETQYF.

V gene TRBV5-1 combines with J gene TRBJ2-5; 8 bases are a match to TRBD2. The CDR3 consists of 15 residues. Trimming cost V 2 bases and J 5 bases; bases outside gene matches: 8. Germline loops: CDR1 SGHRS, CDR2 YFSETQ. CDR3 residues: CASSLGLAEGETQYF. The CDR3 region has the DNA TGCGCCAGCAGCTTAGGACTAGCCGAAGGGGAGACCCAGTACTTC.

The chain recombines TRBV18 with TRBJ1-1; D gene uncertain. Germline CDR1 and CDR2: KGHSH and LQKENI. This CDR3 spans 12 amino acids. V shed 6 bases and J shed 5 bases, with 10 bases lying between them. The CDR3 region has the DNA TGTGCCAGCTCGTCCGGTCTAACTGAAGCTTTCTTT. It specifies CASSSGLTEAFF.

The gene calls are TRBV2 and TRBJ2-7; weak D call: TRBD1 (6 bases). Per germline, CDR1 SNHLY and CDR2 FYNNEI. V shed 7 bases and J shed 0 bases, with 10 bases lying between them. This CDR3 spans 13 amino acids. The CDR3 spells CASNGQFSYEQYF. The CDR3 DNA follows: TGTGCCAGCAACGGACAGTTCTCCTACGAGCAGTACTTC.

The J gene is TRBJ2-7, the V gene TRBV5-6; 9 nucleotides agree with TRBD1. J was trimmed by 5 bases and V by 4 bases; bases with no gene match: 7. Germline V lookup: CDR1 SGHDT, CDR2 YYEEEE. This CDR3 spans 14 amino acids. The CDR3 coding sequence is TGTGCCAGCAGCCCGGATACAGGGGGCAACGAGCAGTACTTC. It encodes CASSPDTGGNEQYF. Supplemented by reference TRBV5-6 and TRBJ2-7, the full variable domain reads DAGVTQSPTHLIKTRGQQVTLRCSPKSGHDTVSWYQQALGQGPQFIFQYYEEEERQRGNFPDRFSGHQFPNYSSELNVNALLLGDSALYLCASSPDTGGNEQYFGPGTRLTVT.

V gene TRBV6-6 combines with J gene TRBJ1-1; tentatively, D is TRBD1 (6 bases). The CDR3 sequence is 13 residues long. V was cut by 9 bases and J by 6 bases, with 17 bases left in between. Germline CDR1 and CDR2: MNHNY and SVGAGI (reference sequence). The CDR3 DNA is TGTGCCAGTAAGAAGGGGGGTGCGTCTGAAGCTTTCTTT. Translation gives CASKKGGASEAFF.